This TCR beta chain came from a study of blood T cells in healthy people across ages. Study outcomes and limitations: The donors' CMV status was not determined, possibly confounding changes in expanded clonotypes. Roughly linearly, TCR beta diversity per million T cells fell as age increased.

The germline CDR1 and CDR2 sequences are ENHRY and SYGVKD. J was trimmed by 5 bases and V by 3 bases; bases with no gene match: 6. This CDR3 contains 14 residues. Then a second PCR, running roughly 7 to 11 cycles, was carried out with a sample-barcoded 5' primer and a J-beta primer mix. TCRdb recomputed calls from the 5' RACE reads with MiXCR, one row per CDR3 protein. Of over a million distinct CDR3 sequences listed, 40% to 45% are singletons. Each of the donors had 9 to 10 milliliters of peripheral blood drawn into EDTA-treated Vacutainer tubes. This clonotype occurred a few times. The antigen remains unidentified.

V usage is TRBV10-3 and J usage is TRBJ1-1; 7 bases are shared with TRBD1. The sequencing input was blood. This clonotype was sampled from a woman aged 60-75 years in good health. The CDR3 region has the DNA TGTGCCATCAGTGAAGGGGGCGCGGGGACTGAAGCTTTCTTT. This gives the protein CAISEGGAGTEAFF.